The 20 T cell receptor beta chains below come from one sample, sequenced in a study of blood T cells in healthy people across ages. Next came a second PCR, run for about 7 to 12 cycles, which used a sample-barcoded 5' primer along with a J-beta primer mix. TCRdb reanalysed the 5' RACE reads using MiXCR and keeps one entry per CDR3 protein. The sample lists 790,000 or so distinct CDR3 sequences, 35% to 60% occurring once. Sequenced material: blood. These receptors were taken from a man older than 75 in good health.

A few counts support this clonotype. The genes are TRBV28 and TRBJ1-5; TRBD1 matches 10 bases. V was clipped by 5 bases and J by 2 bases; unmatched bases: 9. Germline V CDR1 and CDR2: MDHEN, SYDVKM. The CDR3 consists of 17 residues. The CDR3 loop reads CASSATGTGVGNQPQHF. CDR3 DNA: TGTGCCAGCAGTGCCACCGGGACAGGGGTTGGCAATCAGCCCCAGCATTTT. Combining the CDR3 with reference TRBV28 and TRBJ1-5 gives the whole variable domain DVKVTQSSRYLVKRTGEKVFLECVQDMDHENMFWYRQDPGLGLRLIYFSYDVKMKEKGDIPEGYSVSREKKERFSLILESASTNQTSMYLCASSATGTGVGNQPQHFGDGTRLSIL.

The V call is TRBV25-1, the J call TRBJ2-7; 14 bases are shared with TRBD2. CDR1 is MGHDK, CDR2 SYGVNS, per germline. The trim removed 4 bases at V and 5 bases at J, leaving 7 bases unmatched. This CDR3 spans 16 amino acids. DNA for the CDR3: TGTGCCAGCAGTGCACTAAGGGGACTAGCGGGAGACGAGCAGTACTTC. This gives the protein CASSALRGLAGDEQYF.

The chain is built from TRBV19 and TRBJ2-7; a possible D gene is TRBD1 (5 bases). The CDR3 runs to 16 residues. Germline CDR1 is LNHDA and CDR2 is SQIVND (reference sequence). V lost 5 bases and J lost 0, with 17 bases in between. The CDR3 DNA sequence: TGTGCCAGTAGTTTAAGCCCCGACAGAACCTCCTACGAGCAGTACTTC. Protein sequence: CASSLSPDRTSYEQYF. The whole variable domain, filled in from reference TRBV19 and TRBJ2-7, reads DGGITQSPKYLFRKEGQNVTLSCEQNLNHDAMYWYRQDPGQGLRLIYYSQIVNDFQKGDIAEGYSVSREKKESFPLTVTSAQKNPTAFYLCASSLSPDRTSYEQYFGPGTRLTVT.

This clonotype was observed a few times. V gene TRBV12-3 or TRBV12-4 combines with J gene TRBJ2-3, with D maybe TRBD2 (6 bases). The CDR3 has 13 amino acids. The V end lost 5 bases, the J end lost 6 bases, and 12 bases lay between the germline ends. The DNA of the CDR3 is TGTGCCAGCAGTGTTTGGAGGGACGATACGCAGTATTTT. It codes for CASSVWRDDTQYF.

On this clonotype itself: At one boundary the junction diverges from the germline segment, which might be a read error. The V call is TRBV5-8, the J call TRBJ2-1; D is possibly TRBD1 (6 bases). This CDR3 contains 12 residues. The germline V gene encodes CDR1 SGHTS and CDR2 YDEGEE. This chain's CDR3 is CTSSSTGNEQFF. DNA for the CDR3: TGTACCAGCAGCTCCACAGGGAATGAGCAGTTCTTC.

CDR3 loop: CASTEGLAGVINIHNEQYF. CDR3 DNA sequence: TGTGCCAGCACCGAGGGACTAGCGGGAGTAATTAACATCCACAATGAGCAGTACTTC. This chain uses TRBV28 with TRBJ2-5, with 14 bases matching TRBD2. V lost 7 bases, J lost 11 bases, and 24 bases stayed unmatched. Germline CDR1 reads MDHEN; CDR2 reads SYDVKM. This CDR3 comprises 19 residues.

The chain links TRBV20-1 to TRBJ2-7; the match to TRBD2 covers 9 bases. V lost 2 bases, J lost 5 bases, and 4 bases stayed unmatched. The length of the CDR3 is 13 residues. In germline, CDR1 is DFQATT, CDR2 SNEGSKA (reference sequence). The CDR3 spells CSARRASGNEQYF. CDR3 DNA sequence: TGCAGTGCTAGACGGGCTAGCGGGAACGAGCAGTACTTC.

The chain joins TRBV3-1 to TRBJ2-4, with 7 bases that match TRBD1. TRBJ2-5 matches the DNA end more closely, so the J call is doubtful. The CDR3 has 14 amino acids. Looked up from germline, CDR1 is LGHDT and CDR2 is YNNKEL (reference sequence). CDR3 amino acids: CASSQPTGRETQYF. The CDR3 DNA sequence: TGTGCCAGCAGCCAACCGACAGGGCGAGAGACCCAGTACTTC.

The V and J genes are TRBV6-6 and TRBJ2-5; D unresolved. V lost 0 bases, J lost 5 bases, and 7 bases lay in between. Germline V gene sequence: CDR1 MNHNY, CDR2 SVGAGI (reference sequence). The CDR3 has 13 residues. In DNA, the CDR3 is TGTGCCAGCAGTTACTCGAGAGTGGAGACCCAGTACTTC. It codes for CASSYSRVETQYF.

This clonotype has more than one count but fewer than ten. The rearrangement uses TRBV9 and TRBJ2-1, with 11 bases lining up with TRBD2. V lost 0 bases to trimming and J lost 7 bases; unmatched junction nucleotides: 6. CDR1 and CDR2 (germline): SGDLS, YYNGEE. The CDR3 runs to 16 residues. In DNA, the CDR3 is TGTGCCAGCAGCGTAGCTCCACTAGCGGGAGCGAATGAGCAGTTCTTC. Residues: CASSVAPLAGANEQFF.

J is TRBJ2-1 and V is TRBV6-4; 8 bases fit TRBD2. This CDR3 is built from 15 residues. Germline V CDR1 and CDR2: MRHNA, SNTAGT. The junction had 9 bases not matched to a gene; V was cut back by 4 bases and J by 7 bases. Here the CDR3 DNA reads TGTGCCAGCAGTGCCGGGAGGGGTTGGTTGAATGAGCAGTTCTTC. Encoded protein: CASSAGRGWLNEQFF.

This sequence joins TRBV7-9 and TRBJ2-3; 9 bases agree with TRBD2. The J segment lost 5 bases and the V segment lost 0 bases, leaving 6 bases of the junction unmatched. This CDR3 is built from 16 residues. Per germline, CDR1 SEHNR and CDR2 FQNEAQ (reference sequence). Written as DNA, the CDR3 is TGTGCCAGCAGCTTAGCCGAAGCGGGAGGCGGAGATACGCAGTATTTT. Protein product: CASSLAEAGGGDTQYF.

The sample holds a few counts of this clonotype. The chain links TRBV21-1 to TRBJ1-5. TRBV21-1 is a pseudogene segment. This CDR3 comprises 16 residues. CDR3 in amino acids: CASTDDIGQGNQPQHF. The DNA for the CDR3 is TGTGCCAGCACCGACGACATTGGGCAGGGCAATCAGCCCCAGCATTTT.

The count of this clonotype is one. The V call is TRBV6-1, the J call TRBJ2-7, with 11 bases identical to TRBD2. CDR1 and CDR2 from the germline V gene are MNHNS and SASEGT. The CDR3 is made up of 15 amino acids. The V gene end was trimmed by 4 bases and the J gene end by 1 base; junction bases not matched to a gene: 3. The CDR3: CASSGPSGRSYEQYF. The CDR3 DNA follows: TGTGCCAGCAGTGGCCCTAGCGGGAGGTCCTACGAGCAGTACTTC.

This clonotype appeared many times. The V and J genes are TRBV18 and TRBJ2-5; 10 bases map to TRBD2. The CDR3 runs to 15 residues. The germline CDR1 and CDR2 sequences are KGHSH and LQKENI. J gave up 2 bases and V 5 bases, and 5 bases lay outside the gene matches. CDR3 in amino acids: CASSASGGGQETQYF. In DNA form, the CDR3 reads TGTGCCAGCTCAGCTAGCGGGGGAGGACAAGAGACCCAGTACTTC.

In DNA, the CDR3 is TGTGCCAGCACACTGGACAGGGTAGAGACCCAGTACTTC. It codes for CASTLDRVETQYF. V usage is TRBV5-4 and J usage is TRBJ2-5; 8 bases fit TRBD1. Losses at the gene ends were 6 bases for V and 4 bases for J; bases not matched to a gene: 5. The CDR3 contains 13 residues. Germline loops: CDR1 SGHNT, CDR2 YYREEE (reference sequence). Combining the CDR3 with reference TRBV5-4 and TRBJ2-5 gives the whole variable domain ETGVTQSPTHLIKTRGQQVTLRCSSQSGHNTVSWYQQALGQGPQFIFQYYREEENGRGNFPPRFSGLQFPNYSSELNVNALELDDSALYLCASTLDRVETQYFGPGTRLLVL.

Points on this clonotype: Likely a read error: the CDR3 ends without its conserved phenylalanine or tryptophan. CDR3 in amino acids: CASSLAGLPSEQYL. The CDR3 nucleotides read TGTGCCAGCAGCTTGGCGGGATTACCGAGCGAGCAGTACCTC. The V call is TRBV5-4, the J call TRBJ2-5; the D gene is possibly TRBD2 (5 bases). The J call is doubtful: the DNA matches TRBJ2-7 better. The length of the CDR3 is 14 residues. Germline-derived CDR1 and CDR2 are SGHNT and YYREEE (reference sequence).

This clonotype has more than one count but fewer than ten. The chain uses TRBV20-1 and TRBJ2-4, with D tentatively TRBD1 (6 bases). The CDR3 is 15 residues long. The V end was cut by 6 bases, the J end by 3 bases, with 18 bases between. From germline, CDR1 is DFQATT and CDR2 SNEGSKA (reference sequence). CDR3 sequence: CSAIPPAGVKNIQYF. In DNA form, the CDR3 reads TGCAGTGCCATCCCCCCGGCAGGGGTCAAAAACATTCAGTACTTC.

The chain carries TRBV18 and TRBJ2-1, with 8 bases fitting TRBD1. CDR3 size: 16 residues. With V trimmed by 3 bases and J by 6 bases, 10 bases remained unmatched. Germline loops: CDR1 KGHSH, CDR2 LQKENI. CDR3 in DNA: TGTGCCAGCTCACCGGCAGGCAGGGGGCTAAGCAATGAGCAGTTCTTC. Translating gives CASSPAGRGLSNEQFF.

V usage is TRBV20-1 and J usage is TRBJ2-1, with 7 nucleotides matching TRBD2. This CDR3 is built from 14 residues. CDR1 and CDR2 (germline): DFQATT, SNEGSKA (reference sequence). Trimming cost V 0 bases and J 4 bases; bases outside gene matches: 3. The CDR3 loop reads CSARERGFYNEQFF. The CDR3 nucleotides read TGCAGTGCTAGAGAGCGGGGGTTTTACAATGAGCAGTTCTTC.